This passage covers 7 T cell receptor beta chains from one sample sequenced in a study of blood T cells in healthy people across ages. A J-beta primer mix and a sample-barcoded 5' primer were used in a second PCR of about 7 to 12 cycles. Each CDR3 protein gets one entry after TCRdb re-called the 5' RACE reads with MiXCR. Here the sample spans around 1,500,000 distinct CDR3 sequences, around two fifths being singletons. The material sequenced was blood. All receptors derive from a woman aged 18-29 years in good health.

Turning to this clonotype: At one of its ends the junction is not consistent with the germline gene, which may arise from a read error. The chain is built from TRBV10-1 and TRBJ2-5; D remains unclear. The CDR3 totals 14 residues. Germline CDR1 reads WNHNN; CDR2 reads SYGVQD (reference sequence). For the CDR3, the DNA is TGTGCCAGCAGTGACGCGCTCGTCCCCTGCGTGCAGTACTTC. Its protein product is CASSDALVPCVQYF.

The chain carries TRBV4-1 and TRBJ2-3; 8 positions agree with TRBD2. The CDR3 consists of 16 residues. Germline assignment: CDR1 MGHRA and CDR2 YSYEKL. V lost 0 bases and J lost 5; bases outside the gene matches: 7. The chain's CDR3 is CASSQEPGGAGDTQYF. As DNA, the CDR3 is TGCGCCAGCAGCCAAGAACCCGGGGGGGCTGGAGATACGCAGTATTTT.

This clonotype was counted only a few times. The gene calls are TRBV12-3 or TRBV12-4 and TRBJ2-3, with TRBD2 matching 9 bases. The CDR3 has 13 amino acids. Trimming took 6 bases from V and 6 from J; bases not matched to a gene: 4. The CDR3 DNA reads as TGTGCCAGCAGCATAGCGGGAGCGGATACGCAGTATTTT. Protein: CASSIAGADTQYF.

CDR3 region: CASSLTNFFYEQYF. The CDR3, as DNA: TGCGCCAGCAGCTTAACTAATTTTTTCTACGAGCAGTACTTC. The chain joins TRBV5-1 to TRBJ2-7, with D uncertain. Germline CDR1 SGHRS, CDR2 YFSETQ. Trimming shortened V by 2 bases and J by 3 bases, and 12 bases separated the two germline ends. CDR3 length: 14 amino acids.

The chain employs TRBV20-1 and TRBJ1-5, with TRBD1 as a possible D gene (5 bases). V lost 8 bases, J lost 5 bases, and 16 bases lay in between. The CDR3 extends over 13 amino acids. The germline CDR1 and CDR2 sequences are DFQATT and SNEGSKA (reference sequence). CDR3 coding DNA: TGCAGTTCGATCCGGGACGGCGATCAGCCCCAGCATTTT. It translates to CSSIRDGDQPQHF.

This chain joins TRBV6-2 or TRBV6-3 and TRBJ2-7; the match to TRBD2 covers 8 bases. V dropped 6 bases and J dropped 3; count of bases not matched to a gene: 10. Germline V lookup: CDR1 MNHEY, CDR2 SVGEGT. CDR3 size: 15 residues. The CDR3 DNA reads TGTGCCAGCAGGGGAGCGGGAGTGGGTTACTACGAGCAGTACTTC. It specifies CASRGAGVGYYEQYF.

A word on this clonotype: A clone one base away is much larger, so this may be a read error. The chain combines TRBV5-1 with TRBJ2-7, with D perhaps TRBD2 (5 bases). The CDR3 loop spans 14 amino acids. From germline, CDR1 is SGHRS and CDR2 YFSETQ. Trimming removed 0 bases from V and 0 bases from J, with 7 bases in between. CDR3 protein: CASSLASSSYEQYF. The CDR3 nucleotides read TGCGCCAGCAGCTTGGCTAGCAGCTCCTACGAGCAGTACTTC.